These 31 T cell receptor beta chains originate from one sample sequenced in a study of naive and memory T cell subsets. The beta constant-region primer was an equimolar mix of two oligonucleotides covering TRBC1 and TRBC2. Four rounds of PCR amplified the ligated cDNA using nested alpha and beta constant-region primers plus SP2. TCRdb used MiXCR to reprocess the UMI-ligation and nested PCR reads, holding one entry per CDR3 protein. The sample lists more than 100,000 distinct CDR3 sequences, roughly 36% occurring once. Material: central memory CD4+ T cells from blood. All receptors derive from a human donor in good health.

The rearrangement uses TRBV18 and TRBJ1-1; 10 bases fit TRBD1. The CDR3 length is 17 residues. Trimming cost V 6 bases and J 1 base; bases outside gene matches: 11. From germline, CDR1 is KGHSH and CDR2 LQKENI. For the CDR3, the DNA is TGTGCCAGCTCGCCCGGGACAGGGGCTCGGGCGAACACTGAAGCTTTCTTT. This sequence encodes CASSPGTGARANTEAFF.

CDR3 in DNA: TGTGCCAGCACCGAGCTAGTGGGATCCAGAAGCATTCAGTACTTC. It specifies CASTELVGSRSIQYF. The rearrangement joins TRBV28 to TRBJ2-4, with no clear D. Trimming shortened V by 7 bases and J by 9 bases, and 22 bases separated the two germline ends. The germline V gene has CDR1 MDHEN and CDR2 SYDVKM. The CDR3 spans 15 residues.

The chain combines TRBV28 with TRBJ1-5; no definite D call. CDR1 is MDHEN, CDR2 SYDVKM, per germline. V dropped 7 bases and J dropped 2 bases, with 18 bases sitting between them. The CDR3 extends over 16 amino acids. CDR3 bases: TGTGCCAGCAAACGGGCGCGGACTTTTGGCAATCAGCCCCAGCATTTT. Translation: CASKRARTFGNQPQHF.

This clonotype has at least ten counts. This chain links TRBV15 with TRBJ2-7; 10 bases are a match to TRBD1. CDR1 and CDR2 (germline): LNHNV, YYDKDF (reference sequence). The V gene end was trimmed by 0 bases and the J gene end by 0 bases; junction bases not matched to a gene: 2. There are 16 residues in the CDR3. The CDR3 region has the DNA TGTGCCACCAGCAGAGACCGGGACAGGGGCTCCTACGAGCAGTACTTC. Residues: CATSRDRDRGSYEQYF.

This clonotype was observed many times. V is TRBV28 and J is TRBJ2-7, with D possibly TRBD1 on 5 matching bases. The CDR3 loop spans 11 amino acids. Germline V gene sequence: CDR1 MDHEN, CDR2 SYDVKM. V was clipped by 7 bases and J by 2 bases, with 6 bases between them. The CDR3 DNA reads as TGTGCCAGCACAGGGACCTACGAGCAGTACTTC. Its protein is CASTGTYEQYF.

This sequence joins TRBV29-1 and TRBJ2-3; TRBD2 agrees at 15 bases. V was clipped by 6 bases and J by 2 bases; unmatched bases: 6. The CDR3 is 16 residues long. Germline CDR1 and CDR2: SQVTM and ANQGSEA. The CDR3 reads CSVWTSGRAYTDTQYF. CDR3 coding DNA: TGCAGCGTGTGGACTAGCGGGAGGGCCTACACAGATACGCAGTATTTT.

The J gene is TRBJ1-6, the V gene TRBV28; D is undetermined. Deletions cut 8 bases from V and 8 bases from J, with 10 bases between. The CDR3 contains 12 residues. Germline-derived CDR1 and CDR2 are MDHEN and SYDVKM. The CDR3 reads CASAPLDSPLHF. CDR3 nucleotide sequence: TGTGCCAGCGCCCCCTTGGATTCACCCCTCCACTTT.

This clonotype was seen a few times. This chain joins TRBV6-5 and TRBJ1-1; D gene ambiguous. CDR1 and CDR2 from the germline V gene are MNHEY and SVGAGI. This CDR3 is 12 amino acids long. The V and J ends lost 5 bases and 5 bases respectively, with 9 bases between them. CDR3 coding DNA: TGTGCCAGCAGTCGCCGAAGTACTGAAGCTTTCTTT. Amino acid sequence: CASSRRSTEAFF.

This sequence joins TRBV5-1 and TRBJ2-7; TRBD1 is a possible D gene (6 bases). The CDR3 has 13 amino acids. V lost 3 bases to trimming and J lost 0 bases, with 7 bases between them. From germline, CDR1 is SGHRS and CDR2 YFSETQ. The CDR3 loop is CASSSDSSYEQYF. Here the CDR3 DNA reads TGCGCCAGCAGCTCGGACAGCTCCTACGAGCAGTACTTC.

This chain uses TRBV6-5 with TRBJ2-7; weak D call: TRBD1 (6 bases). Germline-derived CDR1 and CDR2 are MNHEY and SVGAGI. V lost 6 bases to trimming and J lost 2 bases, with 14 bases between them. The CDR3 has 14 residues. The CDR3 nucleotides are TGTGCCAGCAGAAACGGGGACAACACCTACGAGCAGTACTTC. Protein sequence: CASRNGDNTYEQYF.

CDR3 sequence (DNA): TGCAGTGCTTATCCGGGACTAGGAGTTAATGAGCAGTTCTTC. Protein product: CSAYPGLGVNEQFF. V is TRBV20-1 and J is TRBJ2-1, with 8 bases identical to TRBD2. The CDR3 totals 14 residues. Germline V lookup: CDR1 DFQATT, CDR2 SNEGSKA (reference sequence). Germline trimming cut 5 bases from V and 7 bases from J; bases unmatched to any gene: 10.

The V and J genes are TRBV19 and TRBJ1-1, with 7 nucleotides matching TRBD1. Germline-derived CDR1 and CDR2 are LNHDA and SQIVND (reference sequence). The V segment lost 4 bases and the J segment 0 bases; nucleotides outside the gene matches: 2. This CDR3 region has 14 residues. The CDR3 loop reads CASSTTGLNTEAFF. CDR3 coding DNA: TGTGCCAGTAGTACGACAGGGCTGAACACTGAAGCTTTCTTT.

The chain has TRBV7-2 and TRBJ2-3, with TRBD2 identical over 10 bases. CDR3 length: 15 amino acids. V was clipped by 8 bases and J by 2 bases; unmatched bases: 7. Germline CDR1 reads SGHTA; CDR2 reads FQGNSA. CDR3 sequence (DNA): TGTGCCAGCGGATTAGCGGGAGGCTTCACAGATACGCAGTATTTT. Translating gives CASGLAGGFTDTQYF. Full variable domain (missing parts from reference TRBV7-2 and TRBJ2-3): GAGVSQSPSNKVTEKGKDVELRCDPISGHTALYWYRQSLGQGLEFLIYFQGNSAPDKSGLPSDRFSAERTGGSVSTLTIQRTQQEDSAVYLCASGLAGGFTDTQYFGPGTRLTVL.

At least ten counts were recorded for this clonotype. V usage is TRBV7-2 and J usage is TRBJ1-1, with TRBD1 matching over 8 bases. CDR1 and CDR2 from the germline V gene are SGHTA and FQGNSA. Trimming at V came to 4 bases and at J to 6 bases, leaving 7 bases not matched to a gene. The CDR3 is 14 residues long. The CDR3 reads CASSSRGPFAEAFF. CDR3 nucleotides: TGTGCCAGCAGCTCCAGGGGGCCTTTCGCTGAAGCTTTCTTT.

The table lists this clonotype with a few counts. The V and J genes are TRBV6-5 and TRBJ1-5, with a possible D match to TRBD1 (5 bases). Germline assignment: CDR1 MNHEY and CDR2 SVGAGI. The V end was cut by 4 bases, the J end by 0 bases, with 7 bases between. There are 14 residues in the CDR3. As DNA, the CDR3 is TGTGCCAGCAGTTTTAGGGGTAGCAATCAGCCCCAGCATTTT. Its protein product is CASSFRGSNQPQHF.

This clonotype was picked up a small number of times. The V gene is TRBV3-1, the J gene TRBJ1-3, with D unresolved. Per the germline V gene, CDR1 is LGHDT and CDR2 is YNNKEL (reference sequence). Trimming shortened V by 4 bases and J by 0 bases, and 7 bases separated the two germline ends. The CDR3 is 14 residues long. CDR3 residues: CASSPTHSGNTIYF. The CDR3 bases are TGTGCCAGCAGCCCGACGCACTCTGGAAACACCATATATTTT. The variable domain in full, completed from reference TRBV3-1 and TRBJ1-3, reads DTAVSQTPKYLVTQMGNDKSIKCEQNLGHDTMYWYKQDSKKFLKIMFSYNNKELIINETVPNRFSPKSPDKAHLNLHINSLELGDSAVYFCASSPTHSGNTIYFGEGSWLTVV.

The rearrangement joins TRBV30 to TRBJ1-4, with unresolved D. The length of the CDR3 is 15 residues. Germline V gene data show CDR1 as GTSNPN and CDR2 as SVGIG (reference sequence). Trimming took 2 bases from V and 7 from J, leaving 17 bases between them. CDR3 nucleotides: TGTGCCTGGAGTCGGGGAGGGCGCGAGCGTGAAAAACTGTTTTTT. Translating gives CAWSRGGREREKLFF.

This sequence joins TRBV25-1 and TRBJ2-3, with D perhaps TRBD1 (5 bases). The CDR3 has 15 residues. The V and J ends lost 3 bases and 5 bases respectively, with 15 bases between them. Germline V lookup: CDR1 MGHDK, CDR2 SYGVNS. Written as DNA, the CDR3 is TGTGCCAGCAGTGAGATTTCAGGGTTCGGAGATACGCAGTATTTT. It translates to CASSEISGFGDTQYF.

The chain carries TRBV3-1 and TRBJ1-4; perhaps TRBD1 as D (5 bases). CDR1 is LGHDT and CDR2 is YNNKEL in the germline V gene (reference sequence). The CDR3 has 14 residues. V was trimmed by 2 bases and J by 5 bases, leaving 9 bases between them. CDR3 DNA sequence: TGTGCCAGCAGCCAATGGGGCCCGAATGAAAAACTGTTTTTT. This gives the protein CASSQWGPNEKLFF.

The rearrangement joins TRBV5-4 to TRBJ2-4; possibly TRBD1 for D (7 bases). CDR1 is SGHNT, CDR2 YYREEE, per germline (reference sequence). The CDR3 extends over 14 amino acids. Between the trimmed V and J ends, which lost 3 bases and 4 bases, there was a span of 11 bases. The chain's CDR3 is CASSSQGGKNIQYF. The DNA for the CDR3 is TGTGCCAGCAGCTCGCAGGGGGGTAAAAACATTCAGTACTTC.

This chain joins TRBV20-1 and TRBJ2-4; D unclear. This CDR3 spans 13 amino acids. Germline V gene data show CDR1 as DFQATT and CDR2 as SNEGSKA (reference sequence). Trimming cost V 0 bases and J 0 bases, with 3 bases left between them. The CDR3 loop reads CSARDIAKNIQYF. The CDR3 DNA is TGCAGTGCTAGAGATATAGCCAAAAACATTCAGTACTTC.

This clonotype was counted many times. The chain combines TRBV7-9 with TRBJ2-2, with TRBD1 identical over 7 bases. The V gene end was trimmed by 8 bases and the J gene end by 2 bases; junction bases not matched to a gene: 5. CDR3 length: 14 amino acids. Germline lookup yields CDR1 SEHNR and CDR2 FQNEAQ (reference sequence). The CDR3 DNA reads TGTGCCAGCCAACAGGGGCCTAACACCGGGGAGCTGTTTTTT. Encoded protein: CASQQGPNTGELFF.

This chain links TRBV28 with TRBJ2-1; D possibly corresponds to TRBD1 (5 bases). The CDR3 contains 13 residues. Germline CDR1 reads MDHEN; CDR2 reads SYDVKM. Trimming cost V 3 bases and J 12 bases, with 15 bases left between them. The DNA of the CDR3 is TGTGCCAGCAGTTTCGTAGGGGCGGTAAGGCAGTTCTTC. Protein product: CASSFVGAVRQFF.

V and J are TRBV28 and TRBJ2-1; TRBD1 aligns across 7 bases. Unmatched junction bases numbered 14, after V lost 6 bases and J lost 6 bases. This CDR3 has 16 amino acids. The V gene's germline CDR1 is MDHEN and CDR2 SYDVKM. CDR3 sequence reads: CASSQPDRAVTNEQFF. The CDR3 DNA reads TGTGCCAGCAGCCAACCAGACAGGGCCGTCACCAATGAGCAGTTCTTC.

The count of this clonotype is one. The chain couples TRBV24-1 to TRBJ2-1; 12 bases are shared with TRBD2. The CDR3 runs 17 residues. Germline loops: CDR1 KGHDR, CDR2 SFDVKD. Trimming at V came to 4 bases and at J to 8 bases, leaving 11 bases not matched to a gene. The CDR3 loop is CATSDVLAGGPKDEQFF. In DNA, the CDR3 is TGTGCCACCAGTGACGTTCTAGCGGGAGGGCCTAAGGATGAGCAGTTCTTC.

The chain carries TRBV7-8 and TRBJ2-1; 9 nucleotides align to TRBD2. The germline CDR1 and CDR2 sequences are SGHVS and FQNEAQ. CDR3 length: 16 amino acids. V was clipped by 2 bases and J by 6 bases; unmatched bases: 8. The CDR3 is CASSLYIAGAGNEQFF. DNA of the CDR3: TGTGCCAGCAGCTTATATATAGCGGGAGCTGGCAATGAGCAGTTCTTC.

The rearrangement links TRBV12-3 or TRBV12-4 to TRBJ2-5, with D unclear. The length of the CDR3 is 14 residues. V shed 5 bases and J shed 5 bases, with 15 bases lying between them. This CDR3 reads CASSPRTLRETQYF. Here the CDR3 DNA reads TGTGCCAGCAGTCCCCGGACCCTTAGGGAGACCCAGTACTTC.

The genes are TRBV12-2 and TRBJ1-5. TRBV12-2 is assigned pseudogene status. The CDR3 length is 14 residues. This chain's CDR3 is CASRVNQGGQPQHF. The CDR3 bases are TGTGCAAGTCGCGTAAATCAGGGAGGACAGCCCCAGCATTTT.

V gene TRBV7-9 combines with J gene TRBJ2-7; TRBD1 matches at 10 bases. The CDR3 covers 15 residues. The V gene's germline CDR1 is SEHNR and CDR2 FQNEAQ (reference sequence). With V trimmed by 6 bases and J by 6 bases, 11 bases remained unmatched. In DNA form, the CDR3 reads TGTGCCAGCAGTCGGGGACAGGGGATTCTTAGCGAGCAGTACTTC. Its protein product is CASSRGQGILSEQYF.

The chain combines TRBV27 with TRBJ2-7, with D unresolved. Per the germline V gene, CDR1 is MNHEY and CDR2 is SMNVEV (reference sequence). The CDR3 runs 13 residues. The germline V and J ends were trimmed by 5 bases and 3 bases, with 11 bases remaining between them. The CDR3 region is CASSVGRNYEQYF. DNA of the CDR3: TGTGCCAGCAGTGTCGGACGGAACTACGAGCAGTACTTC.

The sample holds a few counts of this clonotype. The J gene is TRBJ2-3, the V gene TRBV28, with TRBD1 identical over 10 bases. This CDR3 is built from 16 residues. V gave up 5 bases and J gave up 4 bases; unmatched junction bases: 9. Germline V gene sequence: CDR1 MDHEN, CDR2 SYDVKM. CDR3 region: CASSPLGQGSADTQYF. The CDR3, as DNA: TGTGCCAGCAGTCCACTGGGACAGGGGAGCGCAGATACGCAGTATTTT.